The 19 T cell receptor beta chains presented below share a single source sample, sequenced in a study of T cell repertoires in cytomegalovirus infection. No antigen has been identified for these receptors. MiXCR, applied by TCRdb to the reads, yields one record per CDR3 protein. This sample has over 120,000 distinct CDR3 sequences, with more than 25% found just once. The sample here was CD8+ T cells from cultured PBMCs, taken from culture after CMV antigen stimulation. Receptors originate from a human donor in good health (CMV status not recorded). Some clones in this sample may be carry-over from other donors' samples.

V is TRBV19 and J is TRBJ2-3, with 13 bases aligning to TRBD2. The CDR3 covers 15 residues. V lost 8 bases and J lost 4; bases outside the gene matches: 6. From germline, CDR1 is LNHDA and CDR2 SQIVND (reference sequence). The CDR3 sequence: CASQRTSGSSDTQYF. CDR3 DNA: TGTGCCAGTCAGCGGACTAGCGGGAGTTCAGATACGCAGTATTTT.

This clonotype was detected only a few times. The CDR3 coding sequence is TGCGCCAGCAGCCCAGGACAGGATTCCTATGGCTACACCTTC. Its translation: CASSPGQDSYGYTF. This chain uses TRBV4-1 with TRBJ1-2, with TRBD1 identical over 7 bases. The CDR3 is 14 amino acids. The junction had 6 bases not matched to a gene; V was cut back by 4 bases and J by 4 bases. Germline V gene data show CDR1 as MGHRA and CDR2 as YSYEKL.

This clonotype came up many times. This chain links TRBV19 with TRBJ2-7; perhaps D is TRBD1 or TRBD2 (5 bases each). V was trimmed by 4 bases and J by 3 bases, leaving 13 bases between them. Germline assignment: CDR1 LNHDA and CDR2 SQIVND (reference sequence). CDR3 length: 14 amino acids. The CDR3 DNA sequence: TGTGCCAGTAGTACCGGGACCGGAGGCTACGAGCAGTACTTC. Its protein is CASSTGTGGYEQYF.

V and J are TRBV10-3 and TRBJ2-3, with D tentatively TRBD1 or TRBD2 (5 bases each). CDR3 length: 13 residues. Germline V gene lookup returns CDR1 ENHRY and CDR2 SYGVKD. V lost 8 bases and J 5 bases, leaving 14 bases between the germline ends. The CDR3 sequence: CAISLGAGDTQYF. CDR3 in DNA: TGTGCCATCTCACTCGGGGCCGGAGATACGCAGTATTTT.

The gene calls are TRBV9 and TRBJ2-1; D not certain. Germline values: CDR1 SGDLS, CDR2 YYNGEE. Trimming pared 4 bases from V and 1 base from J, leaving 9 bases between. The CDR3 contains 14 residues. The CDR3 loop is CASSPFGSYNEQFF. The CDR3 DNA reads TGTGCCAGCAGCCCCTTCGGGTCCTACAATGAGCAGTTCTTC. The full variable domain, rest sourced from reference TRBV9 and TRBJ2-1, is DSGVTQTPKHLITATGQRVTLRCSPRSGDLSVYWYQQSLDQGLQFLIQYYNGEERAKGNILERFSAQQFPDLHSELNLSSLELGDSALYFCASSPFGSYNEQFFGPGTRLTVL.

In this sample, this clonotype turned up a few times. J is TRBJ2-2 and V is TRBV7-8, with D tentatively TRBD2 (5 bases). V was pared by 0 bases and J by 7 bases, with 15 bases between. Germline V gene lookup returns CDR1 SGHVS and CDR2 FQNEAQ. The CDR3 length is 16 residues. The CDR3 bases are TGTGCCAGCAGCTTAGCTGGCACCGGGATCGACGGGGAGCTGTTTTTT. Its protein is CASSLAGTGIDGELFF.

The table lists this clonotype with a few counts. A read error may account for a junction end that differs from germline. The chain employs TRBV6-1 and TRBJ1-5, with TRBD1 matching over 8 bases. The germline gives CDR1 MNHNS, CDR2 SASEGT. The CDR3 extends over 19 amino acids. As DNA, the CDR3 is TGTGCCAGCAATGAAAGAGCCGGGACAGGCTATTATAGCAATCAGCCCCAGCATTTT. Protein: CASNERAGTGYYSNQPQHF.

The chain links TRBV27 to TRBJ2-7; no clear D gene. Germline CDR1 is MNHEY and CDR2 is SMNVEV (reference sequence). The CDR3 has 13 amino acids. V was trimmed by 0 bases and J by 7 bases, leaving 10 bases between them. The CDR3 bases are TGTGCCAGCAGTTTATCTGGTCGGCAGGAGCAGTACTTC. Translating gives CASSLSGRQEQYF.

This clonotype was observed many times. The chain employs TRBV2 and TRBJ2-1, with 11 bases lining up with TRBD2. The V and J ends lost 7 bases and 6 bases, in that order; junction bases with no gene match: 5. This CDR3 spans 14 amino acids. Germline-derived CDR1 and CDR2 are SNHLY and FYNNEI. The CDR3 reads CASILTSGANEQFF. For the CDR3, the DNA is TGTGCCAGCATCCTGACTAGCGGGGCCAATGAGCAGTTCTTC.

This clonotype has just one count. The chain uses TRBV7-6 and TRBJ1-1, with a weak D call TRBD1 (5 bases). The germline V and J ends were trimmed by 4 bases and 3 bases, with 12 bases remaining between them. The CDR3 covers 14 residues. CDR1 and CDR2 from the germline V gene are SGHVS and FNYEAQ. DNA for the CDR3: TGTGCCAGCAGCTCGCCAGGGTTTGACACTGAAGCTTTCTTT. Translated: CASSSPGFDTEAFF.

The chain joins TRBV2 to TRBJ2-7; 7 nucleotides agree with TRBD2. This CDR3 region has 14 residues. The V and J ends lost 7 bases and 2 bases, in that order; junction bases with no gene match: 8. Germline CDR1 is SNHLY and CDR2 is FYNNEI. The DNA of the CDR3 is TGTGCCAGCACCCAGCTAGCGGATGCCTACGAGCAGTACTTC. This gives the protein CASTQLADAYEQYF.

This clonotype was observed a single time. This chain connects TRBV11-2 to TRBJ2-3, with 9 bases aligning to TRBD2. The CDR3 is made up of 16 amino acids. Germline V CDR1 and CDR2: SGHAT, FQNNGV. J lost 0 bases, V lost 2 bases, and 3 bases had no gene match. This chain's CDR3 is CASSLTSGYSTDTQYF. The CDR3 region has the DNA TGTGCCAGCAGCTTAACTAGCGGGTACAGCACAGATACGCAGTATTTT. Combining the CDR3 with reference TRBV11-2 and TRBJ2-3 gives the whole variable domain EAGVAQSPRYKIIEKRQSVAFWCNPISGHATLYWYQQILGQGPKLLIQFQNNGVVDDSQLPKDRFSAERLKGVDSTLKIQPAKLEDSAVYLCASSLTSGYSTDTQYFGPGTRLTVL.

The chain joins TRBV27 to TRBJ1-2, with D possibly TRBD1 on 6 matching bases. Germline V gene sequence: CDR1 MNHEY, CDR2 SMNVEV (reference sequence). The CDR3 spans 13 residues. V lost 5 bases and J 4 bases, leaving 11 bases between the germline ends. The CDR3 reads CASSETGTYGYTF. CDR3 bases: TGTGCCAGCAGTGAAACAGGGACCTATGGCTACACCTTC.

Many counts were recorded for this clonotype. This chain joins TRBV19 and TRBJ1-1; TRBD1 aligns across 9 bases. This CDR3 has 16 residues. CDR1 is LNHDA and CDR2 is SQIVND in the germline V gene (reference sequence). With 5 bases clipped from V and 1 base from J, the junction kept 8 bases outside the gene matches. As DNA, the CDR3 is TGTGCCAGTAGTGAGCGGGACAGGGAATGGAACACTGAAGCTTTCTTT. Protein product: CASSERDREWNTEAFF. Full variable domain (remainder filled in from reference TRBV19 and TRBJ1-1): DGGITQSPKYLFRKEGQNVTLSCEQNLNHDAMYWYRQDPGQGLRLIYYSQIVNDFQKGDIAEGYSVSREKKESFPLTVTSAQKNPTAFYLCASSERDREWNTEAFFGQGTRLTVV.

This rearrangement joins TRBV3-1 to TRBJ1-1, with 9 nucleotides matching TRBD1. This CDR3 region has 17 residues. The germline V gene encodes CDR1 LGHDT and CDR2 YNNKEL (reference sequence). V lost 4 bases, J lost 5 bases, and 14 bases stayed unmatched. The CDR3 DNA follows: TGTGCCAGCAGCCCGGGACAGGGAACCCCCCTTGGGACTGAAGCTTTCTTT. This translates into CASSPGQGTPLGTEAFF.

This chain joins TRBV19 and TRBJ2-2; D uncertain. V was trimmed by 3 bases and J by 6 bases, leaving 14 bases between them. Per the germline V gene, CDR1 is LNHDA and CDR2 is SQIVND (reference sequence). CDR3 size: 15 residues. In DNA, the CDR3 is TGTGCCAGTAGTATCGGTCCCACCTCGGCCGGGGAGCTGTTTTTT. As protein: CASSIGPTSAGELFF.

The chain joins TRBV2 to TRBJ2-2; D is uncertain. There are 18 residues in the CDR3. V dropped 1 base and J dropped 0 bases, with 15 bases sitting between them. Germline lookup yields CDR1 SNHLY and CDR2 FYNNEI. This CDR3 reads CASSEGLSKGANTGELFF. The CDR3 coding sequence is TGTGCCAGCAGTGAAGGGCTCTCAAAGGGCGCGAACACCGGGGAGCTGTTTTTT.

The rearrangement uses TRBV6-4 and TRBJ2-4; no definite D call. Germline loops: CDR1 MRHNA, CDR2 SNTAGT. Trimming took 4 bases from V and 9 from J, leaving 10 bases between them. CDR3 length: 12 amino acids. CDR3 sequence (DNA): TGTGCCAGCAGTGCCTACCTCGGCATTCAGTACTTC. Protein product: CASSAYLGIQYF.

In this sample, this clonotype turned up a few times. CDR3 DNA: TGTGCCAGCAGTGGCACAGGGGCGGGCAATCAGCCCCAGCATTTT. It specifies CASSGTGAGNQPQHF. This chain links TRBV2 with TRBJ1-5; 7 nucleotides line up with TRBD1. After removal of 4 bases from V and 2 bases from J, the junction contained 5 bases not matched to a gene. Germline-derived CDR1 and CDR2 are SNHLY and FYNNEI. The length of the CDR3 is 15 residues. The full variable domain, rest sourced from reference TRBV2 and TRBJ1-5, is EPEVTQTPSHQVTQMGQEVILRCVPISNHLYFYWYRQILGQKVEFLVSFYNNEISEKSEIFDDQFSVERPDGSNFTLKIRSTKLEDSAMYFCASSGTGAGNQPQHFGDGTRLSIL.